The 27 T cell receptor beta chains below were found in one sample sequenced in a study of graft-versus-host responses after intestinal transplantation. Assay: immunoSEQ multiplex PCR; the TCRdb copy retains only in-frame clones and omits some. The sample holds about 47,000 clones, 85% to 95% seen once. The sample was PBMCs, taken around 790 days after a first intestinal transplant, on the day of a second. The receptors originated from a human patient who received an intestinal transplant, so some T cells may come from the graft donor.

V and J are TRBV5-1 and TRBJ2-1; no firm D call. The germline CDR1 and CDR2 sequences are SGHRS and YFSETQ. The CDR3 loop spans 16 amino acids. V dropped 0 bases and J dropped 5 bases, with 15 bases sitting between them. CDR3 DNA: TGCGCCAGCAGCTTGGCCGGCGGACCCCTAGACAATGAGCAGTTCTTC. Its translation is CASSLAGGPLDNEQFF.

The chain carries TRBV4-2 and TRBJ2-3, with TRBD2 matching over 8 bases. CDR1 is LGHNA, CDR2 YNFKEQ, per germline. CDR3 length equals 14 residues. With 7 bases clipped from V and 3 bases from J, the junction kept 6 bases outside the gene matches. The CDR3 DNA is TGTGCCAGCACCCAGCGGGAGAGGACAGATACGCAGTATTTT. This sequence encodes CASTQRERTDTQYF.

The CDR3 is CASSVTANTEAFF. CDR3 nucleotides: TGTGCCAGCAGCGTAACCGCCAACACTGAAGCTTTCTTT. This rearrangement joins TRBV9 to TRBJ1-1; no firm D call. The CDR3 totals 13 residues. V was pared by 1 base and J by 2 bases, with 6 bases between. Germline V CDR1 and CDR2: SGDLS, YYNGEE. Together with reference TRBV9 and TRBJ1-1, the CDR3 gives the full variable domain: DSGVTQTPKHLITATGQRVTLRCSPRSGDLSVYWYQQSLDQGLQFLIQYYNGEERAKGNILERFSAQQFPDLHSELNLSSLELGDSALYFCASSVTANTEAFFGQGTRLTVV.

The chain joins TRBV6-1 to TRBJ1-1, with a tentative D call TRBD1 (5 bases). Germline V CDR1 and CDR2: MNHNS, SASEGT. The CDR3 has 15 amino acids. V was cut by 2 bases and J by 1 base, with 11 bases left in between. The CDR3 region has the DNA TGTGCCAGCAGTGAATCAGGGATTTCGAACACTGAAGCTTTCTTT. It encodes CASSESGISNTEAFF.

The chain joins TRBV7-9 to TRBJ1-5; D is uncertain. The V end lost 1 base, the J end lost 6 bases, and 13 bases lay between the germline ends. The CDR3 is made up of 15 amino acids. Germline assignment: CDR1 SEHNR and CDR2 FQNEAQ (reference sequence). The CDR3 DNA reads TGTGCCAGCAGCTTAGGATTTAGGGAGGGTCAGCCCCAGCATTTT. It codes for CASSLGFREGQPQHF.

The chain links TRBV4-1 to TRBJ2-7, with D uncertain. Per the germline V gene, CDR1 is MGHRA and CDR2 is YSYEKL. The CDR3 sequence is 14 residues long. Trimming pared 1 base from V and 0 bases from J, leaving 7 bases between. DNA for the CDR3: TGCGCCAGCAGCCAAGTTATCAGCTCCTACGAGCAGTACTTC. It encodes CASSQVISSYEQYF.

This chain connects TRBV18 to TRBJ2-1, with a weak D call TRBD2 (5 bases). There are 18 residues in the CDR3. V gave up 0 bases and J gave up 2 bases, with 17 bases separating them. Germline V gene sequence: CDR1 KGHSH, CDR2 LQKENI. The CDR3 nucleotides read TGTGCCAGCTCACCACCGGGAGTAACTAGGGATGCCTACAATGAGCAGTTCTTC. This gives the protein CASSPPGVTRDAYNEQFF.

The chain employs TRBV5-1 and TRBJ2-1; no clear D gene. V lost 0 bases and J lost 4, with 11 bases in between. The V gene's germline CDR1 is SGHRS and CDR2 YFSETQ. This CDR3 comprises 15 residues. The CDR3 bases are TGCGCCAGCAGCTTGGAACCCGCGGTATACAATGAGCAGTTCTTC. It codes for CASSLEPAVYNEQFF.

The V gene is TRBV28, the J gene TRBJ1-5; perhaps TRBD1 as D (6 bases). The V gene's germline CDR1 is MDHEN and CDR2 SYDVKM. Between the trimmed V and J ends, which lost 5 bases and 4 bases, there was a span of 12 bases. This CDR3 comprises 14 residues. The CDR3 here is CASSPTGRNQPQHF. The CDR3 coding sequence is TGTGCCAGCAGTCCGACAGGACGAAATCAGCCCCAGCATTTT. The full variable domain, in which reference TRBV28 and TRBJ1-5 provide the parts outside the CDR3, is DVKVTQSSRYLVKRTGEKVFLECVQDMDHENMFWYRQDPGLGLRLIYFSYDVKMKEKGDIPEGYSVSREKKERFSLILESASTNQTSMYLCASSPTGRNQPQHFGDGTRLSIL.

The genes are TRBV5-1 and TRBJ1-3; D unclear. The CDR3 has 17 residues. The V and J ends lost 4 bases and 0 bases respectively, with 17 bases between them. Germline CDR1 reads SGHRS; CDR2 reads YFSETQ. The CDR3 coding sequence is TGCGCCAGCAGCCCCCGCCCCCAGCAGGTCTCTGGAAACACCATATATTTT. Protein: CASSPRPQQVSGNTIYF.

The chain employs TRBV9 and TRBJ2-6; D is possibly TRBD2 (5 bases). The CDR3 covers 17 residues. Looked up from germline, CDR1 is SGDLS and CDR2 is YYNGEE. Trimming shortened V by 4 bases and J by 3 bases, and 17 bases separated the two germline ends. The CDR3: CASSPFAGAGGANVLTF. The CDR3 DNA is TGTGCCAGCAGCCCCTTCGCGGGCGCGGGTGGGGCCAACGTCCTGACTTTC.

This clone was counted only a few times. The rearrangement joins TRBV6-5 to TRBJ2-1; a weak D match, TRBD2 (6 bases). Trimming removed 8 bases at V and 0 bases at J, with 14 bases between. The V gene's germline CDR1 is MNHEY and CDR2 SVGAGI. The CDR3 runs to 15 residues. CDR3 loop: CASSGAVSSYNEQFF. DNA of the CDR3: TGTGCCAGCTCGGGAGCGGTAAGCTCCTACAATGAGCAGTTCTTC.

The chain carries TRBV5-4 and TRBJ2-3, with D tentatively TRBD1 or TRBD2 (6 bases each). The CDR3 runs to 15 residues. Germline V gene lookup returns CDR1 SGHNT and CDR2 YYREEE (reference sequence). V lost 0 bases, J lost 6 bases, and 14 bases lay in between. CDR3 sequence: CASSLDQGRWDTQYF. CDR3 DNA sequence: TGTGCCAGCAGCTTGGATCAGGGGAGGTGGGATACGCAGTATTTT.

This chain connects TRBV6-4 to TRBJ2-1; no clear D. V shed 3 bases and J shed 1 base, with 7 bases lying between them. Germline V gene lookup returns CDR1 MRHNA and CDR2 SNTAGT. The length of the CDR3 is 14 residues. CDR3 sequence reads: CASSEVFSYNEQFF. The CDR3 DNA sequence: TGTGCCAGCAGTGAGGTTTTTTCCTACAATGAGCAGTTCTTC.

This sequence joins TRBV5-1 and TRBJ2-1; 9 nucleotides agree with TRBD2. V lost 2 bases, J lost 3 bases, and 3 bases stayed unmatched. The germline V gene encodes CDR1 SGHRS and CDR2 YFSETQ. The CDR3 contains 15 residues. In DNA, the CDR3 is TGCGCCAGCAGCTTTCTAGCGGGAAACTACAATGAGCAGTTCTTC. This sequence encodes CASSFLAGNYNEQFF.

The DNA for the CDR3 is TGTGCCACCAGCAGAGACCGGGACACCTGGAACACTGAAGCTTTCTTT. This translates into CATSRDRDTWNTEAFF. This chain joins TRBV15 and TRBJ1-1; D is perhaps TRBD1 (6 bases). Germline lookup yields CDR1 LNHNV and CDR2 YYDKDF (reference sequence). CDR3 size: 16 residues. V shed 0 bases and J shed 1 base, with 12 bases lying between them.

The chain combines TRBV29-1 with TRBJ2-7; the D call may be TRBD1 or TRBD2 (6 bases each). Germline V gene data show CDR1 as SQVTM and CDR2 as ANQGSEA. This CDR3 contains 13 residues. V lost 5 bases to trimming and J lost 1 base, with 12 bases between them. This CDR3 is CSVIWGASYEQYF. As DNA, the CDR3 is TGCAGCGTTATTTGGGGGGCTTCCTACGAGCAGTACTTC.

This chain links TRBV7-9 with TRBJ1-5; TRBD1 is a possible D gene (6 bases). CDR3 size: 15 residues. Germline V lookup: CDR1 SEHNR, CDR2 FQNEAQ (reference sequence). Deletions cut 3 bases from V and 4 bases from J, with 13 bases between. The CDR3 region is CASSFGDGQNQPQHF. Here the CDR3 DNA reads TGTGCCAGCAGCTTCGGGGACGGACAGAATCAGCCCCAGCATTTT.

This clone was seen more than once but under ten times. CDR3 region: CASRQFEAFF. CDR3 bases: TGTGCCTCGAGACAGTTTGAAGCTTTCTTT. V and J are TRBV6-6 and TRBJ1-1; D might be TRBD1 (5 bases). Germline V gene sequence: CDR1 MNHNY, CDR2 SVGAGI (reference sequence). This CDR3 is built from 10 residues. Trimming shortened V by 11 bases and J by 7 bases, and 11 bases separated the two germline ends.

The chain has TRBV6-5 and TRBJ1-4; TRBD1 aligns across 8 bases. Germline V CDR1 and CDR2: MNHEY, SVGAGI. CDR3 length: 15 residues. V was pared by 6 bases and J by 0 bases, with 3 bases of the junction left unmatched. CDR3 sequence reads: CASSRQGTTNEKLFF. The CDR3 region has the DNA TGTGCCAGCAGCCGACAGGGGACAACTAATGAAAAACTGTTTTTT.

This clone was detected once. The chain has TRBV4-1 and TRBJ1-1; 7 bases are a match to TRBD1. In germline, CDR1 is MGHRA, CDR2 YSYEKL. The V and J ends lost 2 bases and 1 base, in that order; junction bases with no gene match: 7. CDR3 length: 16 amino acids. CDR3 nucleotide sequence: TGCGCCAGCAGCCAACCTTTGACAGGGAAGAACACTGAAGCTTTCTTT. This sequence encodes CASSQPLTGKNTEAFF.

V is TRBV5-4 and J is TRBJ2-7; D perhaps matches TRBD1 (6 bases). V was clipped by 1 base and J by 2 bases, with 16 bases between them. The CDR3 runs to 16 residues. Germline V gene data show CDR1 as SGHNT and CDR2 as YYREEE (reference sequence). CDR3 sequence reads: CASSLYNPRGTYEQYF. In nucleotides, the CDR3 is TGTGCCAGCAGCTTGTACAACCCCAGGGGAACCTACGAGCAGTACTTC.

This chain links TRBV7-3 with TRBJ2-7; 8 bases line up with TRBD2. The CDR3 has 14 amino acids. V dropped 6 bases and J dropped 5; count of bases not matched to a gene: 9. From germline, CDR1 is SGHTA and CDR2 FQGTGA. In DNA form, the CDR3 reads TGTGCCAGCAGACCCTCGGGACTAGGCGACGAGCAGTACTTC. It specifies CASRPSGLGDEQYF.

The CDR3 DNA reads as TGTGCCAGCAGTTCCGCAGGGGTTTATGGCTACACCTTC. It yields the protein CASSSAGVYGYTF. The genes are TRBV27 and TRBJ1-2; tentative D call: TRBD1 (6 bases). The V end lost 4 bases, the J end lost 5 bases, and 11 bases lay between the germline ends. Germline V gives CDR1 MNHEY, CDR2 SMNVEV (reference sequence). The CDR3 is 13 residues long.

In DNA, the CDR3 is TGTGCCAGCAGCTTAGGACAGGCGAATTACAATGAGCAGTTCTTC. Translating gives CASSLGQANYNEQFF. The V gene is TRBV13, the J gene TRBJ2-1, with D tentatively TRBD1 (5 bases). Trimming cost V 0 bases and J 4 bases, with 10 bases left between them. The length of the CDR3 is 15 residues. Germline lookup yields CDR1 PRHDT and CDR2 FYEKMQ (reference sequence). The full variable domain, with the rest looked up from reference TRBV13 and TRBJ2-1, is AAGVIQSPRHLIKEKRETATLKCYPIPRHDTVYWYQQGPGQDPQFLISFYEKMQSDKGSIPDRFSAQQFSDYHSELNMSSLELGDSALYFCASSLGQANYNEQFFGPGTRLTVL.

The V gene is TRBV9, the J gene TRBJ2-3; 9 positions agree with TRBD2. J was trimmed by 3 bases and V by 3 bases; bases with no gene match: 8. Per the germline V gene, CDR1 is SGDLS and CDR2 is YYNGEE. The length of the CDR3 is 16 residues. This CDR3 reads CASSALSGRGTDTQYF. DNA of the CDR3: TGTGCCAGCAGCGCCCTTAGCGGGAGAGGGACAGATACGCAGTATTTT.

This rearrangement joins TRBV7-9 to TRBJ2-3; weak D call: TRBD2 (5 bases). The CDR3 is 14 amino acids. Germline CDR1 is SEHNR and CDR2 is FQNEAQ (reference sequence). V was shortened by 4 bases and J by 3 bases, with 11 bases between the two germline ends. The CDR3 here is CASSSPGRTDTQYF. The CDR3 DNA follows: TGTGCCAGCAGCTCCCCGGGAAGGACAGATACGCAGTATTTT.